This record looks at one T cell receptor beta chain sequence and its context. Original processing notes: Reference gene primer amplification yielded estimated nucleated cell counts. The assay was immunoSEQ multiplex PCR, and TCRdb's table has in-frame clones only and misses some. Clonal size and the V and J genes are those of that table, whereas D and trimming came from the DNA. The table lists about 290,000 clones, around 85% of them singletons, with 4.1% in the top ten. This entry comes from a study of blood T cell repertoires in COVID-19. Whole-study context: Samples came from the United States, Italy and Spain, spanning acute and convalescent COVID-19. PBMCs, B-cell-depleted T cells, or T cells were the source of the cDNA or gDNA that made up the material.

The J segment lost 8 bases and the V segment lost 0 bases, leaving 4 bases of the junction unmatched. This CDR3 spans 16 amino acids. Germline lookup yields CDR1 SGHDN and CDR2 FVKESK. The chain recombines TRBV14 with TRBJ2-1, with 13 bases fitting TRBD2. The TCR was taken from a woman in her 50s with active or convalescent COVID-19. Sequencing was performed on peripheral blood. CDR3 in DNA: TGTGCCAGCAGCCAAGATCGGACTAGCGGGAGTTATGAGCAGTTCTTC. This translates into CASSQDRTSGSYEQFF.